The 24 T cell receptor beta chains in this list originate from one sample, sequenced in a study of T cell responses to AZD1222 COVID-19 vaccine. Measured with immunoSEQ multiplex PCR; TCRdb has only the in-frame clones, and not every one. The table shows more than 80,000 clones, with 70% to 90% occurring only once. The material was peripheral blood, obtained 28 days after the second AZD1222 dose. These receptors came from an adult who received the AZD1222 COVID-19 vaccine.

V usage is TRBV5-6 and J usage is TRBJ1-5, with D tentatively TRBD1 (6 bases). This CDR3 is built from 13 residues. Trimming left V 0 bases short and J 7 bases short, with 8 bases between. Germline V gene lookup returns CDR1 SGHDT and CDR2 YYEEEE. The chain's CDR3 is CASSLEGGQPQHF. For the CDR3, the DNA is TGTGCCAGCAGCTTGGAAGGGGGACAGCCCCAGCATTTT. Full variable domain (missing parts from reference TRBV5-6 and TRBJ1-5): DAGVTQSPTHLIKTRGQQVTLRCSPKSGHDTVSWYQQALGQGPQFIFQYYEEEERQRGNFPDRFSGHQFPNYSSELNVNALLLGDSALYLCASSLEGGQPQHFGDGTRLSIL.

The chain combines TRBV6-5 with TRBJ1-2; possible D gene TRBD1, 6 bases. Germline CDR1 is MNHEY and CDR2 is SVGAGI. This CDR3 region has 13 residues. V dropped 8 bases and J dropped 6 bases, with 16 bases sitting between them. CDR3 in amino acids: CASCSLNRDGYTF. CDR3 nucleotide sequence: TGTGCCAGCTGTTCGTTGAACAGGGATGGCTACACCTTC.

The V call is TRBV3-1 (or the pseudogene TRBV3-2), the J call TRBJ2-1; 10 nucleotides align to TRBD2. The CDR3 totals 18 residues. Trimming cost V 2 bases and J 2 bases; bases outside gene matches: 9. Germline V gene lookup returns CDR1 LGHDT and CDR2 YNNKEL (reference sequence). CDR3 protein: CASSQSLAGVGAYNEQFF. CDR3 coding DNA: TGTGCCAGCAGCCAATCCCTAGCGGGAGTAGGAGCCTACAATGAGCAGTTCTTC.

This CDR3 reads CASSPGQGQKETQYF. The DNA of the CDR3 is TGTGCCAGCAGTCCCGGACAGGGGCAAAAAGAGACCCAGTACTTC. J is TRBJ2-5 and V is TRBV2, with 9 nucleotides matching TRBD1. Germline values: CDR1 SNHLY, CDR2 FYNNEI. This CDR3 has 15 amino acids. V lost 5 bases, J lost 3 bases, and 7 bases stayed unmatched.

V and J are TRBV7-2 and TRBJ2-1; TRBD2 aligns across 12 bases. Per the germline V gene, CDR1 is SGHTA and CDR2 is FQGNSA. Trimming cost V 2 bases and J 7 bases; bases outside gene matches: 3. The CDR3 sequence is 15 residues long. CDR3: CASSLTSGGQNEQFF. In nucleotides, the CDR3 is TGTGCCAGCAGCTTAACTAGCGGGGGGCAGAATGAGCAGTTCTTC.

The chain is built from TRBV28 and TRBJ2-5; a weak D match, TRBD1 (5 bases). Germline V lookup: CDR1 MDHEN, CDR2 SYDVKM. The CDR3 sequence is 12 residues long. V lost 6 bases, J lost 7 bases, and 12 bases lay in between. Written as DNA, the CDR3 is TGTGCCAGCAGGCTCAGGGAAGGGACCCAGTACTTC. This gives the protein CASRLREGTQYF.

The J gene is TRBJ1-2, the V gene TRBV5-4, with D perhaps matching TRBD1 (6 bases). The CDR3 loop spans 13 amino acids. CDR1 is SGHNT and CDR2 is YYREEE in the germline V gene (reference sequence). V lost 0 bases and J 8 bases, leaving 11 bases between the germline ends. The CDR3 coding sequence is TGTGCCAGCAGCTTGGCCGGAGGGACAGGCTACACCTTC. Translated: CASSLAGGTGYTF.

CDR3 protein: CASSSFDGVGARVYF. In DNA, the CDR3 is TGTGCCAGCAGCTCCTTCGACGGTGTCGGCGCTAGAGTGTACTTC. The chain has TRBV5-8 and TRBJ2-7; D gene ambiguous. CDR1 is SGHTS, CDR2 YDEGEE, per germline. The CDR3 spans 15 residues. V was pared by 3 bases and J by 12 bases, with 25 bases between.

The rearrangement links TRBV6-5 to TRBJ2-7; TRBD2 matches at 11 bases. J gave up 3 bases and V 5 bases, and 6 bases lay outside the gene matches. The germline V gene has CDR1 MNHEY and CDR2 SVGAGI. This CDR3 region has 15 residues. CDR3 amino acids: CASSTSGGERYEQYF. CDR3 in DNA: TGTGCCAGCAGTACTAGCGGGGGAGAGCGCTACGAGCAGTACTTC.

This CDR3 reads CASSSVQSPLHF. The CDR3, as DNA: TGTGCCAGCAGCTCCGTACAGTCACCCCTCCACTTT. The chain has TRBV28 and TRBJ1-6; D uncertain. CDR3 length equals 12 residues. The V end lost 6 bases, the J end lost 10 bases, and 10 bases lay between the germline ends. Germline V gives CDR1 MDHEN, CDR2 SYDVKM.

The chain carries TRBV4-3 and TRBJ1-2; the D is unclear. The CDR3 is 15 residues long. Germline V gene data show CDR1 as LGHNA and CDR2 as YSLEER. Trimming shortened V by 0 bases and J by 11 bases, and 19 bases separated the two germline ends. The CDR3, as DNA: TGCGCCAGCAGCCAAGAATTCAGGAGCTACGTTGTGTACACCTTC. Translation gives CASSQEFRSYVVYTF.

This clone was recorded once. The chain uses TRBV28 and TRBJ1-5; TRBD1 is a possible D gene (6 bases). V was trimmed by 2 bases and J by 6 bases, leaving 11 bases between them. CDR1 MDHEN and CDR2 SYDVKM come from the germline V gene. The CDR3 consists of 14 residues. In DNA form, the CDR3 reads TGTGCCAGCAGTTTAAGGGGGATCGTTCAGCCCCAGCATTTT. Its translation is CASSLRGIVQPQHF.

For this clone: A read error may produce the germline difference seen at one junction end. This chain links TRBV19 with TRBJ1-1, with D perhaps TRBD1 (5 bases). Germline CDR1 is LNHDA and CDR2 is SQIVND (reference sequence). The CDR3 is 14 amino acids. Here the CDR3 reads CASTSLGVKTEAFF. CDR3 coding DNA: TGTGCCAGTACCTCCTTAGGGGTGAAGACTGAAGCTTTCTTT.

V usage is TRBV10-1 and J usage is TRBJ2-1; 12 bases are shared with TRBD2. With 3 bases clipped from V and 2 bases from J, the junction kept 2 bases outside the gene matches. The CDR3 runs 16 residues. Germline CDR1 reads WNHNN; CDR2 reads SYGVQD (reference sequence). The CDR3 bases are TGCGCCAGCAGTGAACTAGCGGGGGGTGCCTACAATGAGCAGTTCTTC. Protein sequence: CASSELAGGAYNEQFF.

The chain has TRBV5-5 and TRBJ1-5, with D uncertain. The CDR3 runs 13 residues. Germline V gene data show CDR1 as SGHKS and CDR2 as YYEKEE (reference sequence). With 5 bases removed from V and 5 bases from J, the gap between germline ends came to 11 bases. CDR3 DNA: TGTGCCAGCAGTTTTGACCCCGATCAGCCCCAGCATTTT. This codes for CASSFDPDQPQHF.

The chain links TRBV19 to TRBJ1-5; 9 bases align to TRBD1. The length of the CDR3 is 17 residues. Germline CDR1 reads LNHDA; CDR2 reads SQIVND (reference sequence). V shed 7 bases, J shed 6 bases, and the junction held 16 bases outside the gene matches. The CDR3 bases are TGTGCCAGTAATTCCGCCGGGACAGGGTCAGTTACTCAGCCCCAGCATTTT. It codes for CASNSAGTGSVTQPQHF.

The V and J genes are TRBV4-3 and TRBJ1-3, with TRBD1 identical over 7 bases. V lost 5 bases to trimming and J lost 3 bases; unmatched junction nucleotides: 10. The CDR3 contains 16 residues. The V gene's germline CDR1 is LGHNA and CDR2 YSLEER. CDR3 residues: CASSAQRTGSGNTIYF. CDR3 sequence (DNA): TGCGCCAGCAGCGCCCAACGGACAGGCAGTGGAAACACCATATATTTT.

This clone was counted between two and nine times. The chain carries TRBV27 and TRBJ1-5, with D maybe TRBD1 (6 bases). Looked up from germline, CDR1 is MNHEY and CDR2 is SMNVEV (reference sequence). The CDR3 is 17 residues long. Trimming shortened V by 5 bases and J by 3 bases, and 20 bases separated the two germline ends. CDR3 sequence: CASSPTPSDSSNQPQHF. CDR3 bases: TGTGCCAGCAGTCCGACTCCCTCGGACAGCTCCAATCAGCCCCAGCATTTT.

The chain has TRBV9 and TRBJ2-3; the D gene is possibly TRBD2 (5 bases). Germline assignment: CDR1 SGDLS and CDR2 YYNGEE. With 4 bases removed from V and 2 bases from J, the gap between germline ends came to 14 bases. The CDR3 is 15 residues long. Written as DNA, the CDR3 is TGTGCCAGCAGCATAAAAGCGGCGCTCACAGATACGCAGTATTTT. It yields the protein CASSIKAALTDTQYF. The complete variable domain, with remaining parts taken from reference TRBV9 and TRBJ2-3, reads DSGVTQTPKHLITATGQRVTLRCSPRSGDLSVYWYQQSLDQGLQFLIQYYNGEERAKGNILERFSAQQFPDLHSELNLSSLELGDSALYFCASSIKAALTDTQYFGPGTRLTVL.

This clone appeared a few times. This chain uses TRBV24-1 with TRBJ1-5; TRBD1 agrees at 8 bases. CDR1 is KGHDR, CDR2 SFDVKD, per germline. This CDR3 is built from 17 residues. J gave up 1 base and V 2 bases, and 6 bases lay outside the gene matches. Here the CDR3 reads CATSDSLTGVSNQPQHF. CDR3 coding DNA: TGTGCCACCAGTGATTCCCTGACAGGGGTAAGCAATCAGCCCCAGCATTTT.

The chain joins TRBV6-4 to TRBJ2-5; tentative D call: TRBD2 (6 bases). This CDR3 is built from 14 residues. Germline-derived CDR1 and CDR2 are MRHNA and SNTAGT. V was shortened by 8 bases and J by 2 bases, with 15 bases between the two germline ends. The CDR3 region has the DNA TGTGCCAGCCAGAGGACGGACTATCAAGAGACCCAGTACTTC. Translated, it gives CASQRTDYQETQYF.

The chain is built from TRBV7-2 and TRBJ2-3, with TRBD2 identical over 11 bases. The CDR3 has 15 amino acids. Germline V gene data show CDR1 as SGHTA and CDR2 as FQGNSA. V dropped 7 bases and J dropped 5; count of bases not matched to a gene: 8. In nucleotides, the CDR3 is TGTGCCAGCAAGGGCCTAGCGGGAGGTATAGATACGCAGTATTTT. This translates into CASKGLAGGIDTQYF.

This chain uses TRBV18 with TRBJ2-1, with 9 bases fitting TRBD1. V gave up 4 bases and J gave up 0 bases; unmatched junction bases: 4. Looked up from germline, CDR1 is KGHSH and CDR2 is LQKENI. The CDR3 loop spans 16 amino acids. The CDR3 coding sequence is TGTGCCAGCTCACTGACAGGGGGGAGCTCCTACAATGAGCAGTTCTTC. Amino acid sequence: CASSLTGGSSYNEQFF. Full variable domain (rest looked up from reference TRBV18 and TRBJ2-1): NAGVMQNPRHLVRRRGQEARLRCSPMKGHSHVYWYRQLPEEGLKFMVYLQKENIIDESGMPKERFSAEFPKEGPSILRIQQVVRGDSAAYFCASSLTGGSSYNEQFFGPGTRLTVL.

The genes are TRBV6-5 and TRBJ2-5; 7 nucleotides agree with TRBD2. Per the germline V gene, CDR1 is MNHEY and CDR2 is SVGAGI. V trimming: 8 bases; J trimming: 7 bases; junction bases outside the gene matches: 13. The CDR3 loop spans 14 amino acids. The CDR3 sequence: CASGGVLVSGTQYF. The CDR3 DNA reads TGTGCCAGCGGGGGGGTACTAGTCTCGGGGACCCAGTACTTC.